A selection of T cell receptor beta chains follows, all from one sample in a study of T cells after posttransplantation cyclophosphamide. This table comes from immunoSEQ multiplex PCR, and its TCRdb copy is limited to in-frame clones, with some not included. The record shows 7,000 to 8,000 clones for this sample, with no singletons present. Sequences were derived from PBMCs, sampled after allogeneic stem cell transplant with posttransplant cyclophosphamide. The receptors come from a female patient aged 50 to 60 who received an allogeneic stem cell transplant from an unrelated donor, was CMV-positive, and had acute GVHD only. Some T cells may originate from the graft donor. Each CDR3 is given with its conserved first and last residue. D genes are given only for firm matches. Clone size appears in some rows only: once, few, many, or a class for an expanded clone.

d_call: TRBD1; v_call: TRBV9; j_call: TRBJ1-2; clone_size: many; cdr3_nt: TGTGCCAGCAGCGTGTCAGGGGGCGACTATGGCTACACCTTC; cdr3_aa: CASSVSGGDYGYTF
d_call: TRBD2; v_call: TRBV7-6; j_call: TRBJ2-3; clone_size: many; cdr3_nt: TGTGCCAGCAGCTCCGGACTAGCGGGACCAGATACGCAGTATTTT; cdr3_aa: CASSSGLAGPDTQYF
d_call: NA; v_call: TRBV5-6; j_call: TRBJ2-7; clone_size: many; cdr3_nt: TGTGCCAGCAGCTTGGTATCGGGACCGGGGGCCTACGAGCAGTACTTC; cdr3_aa: CASSLVSGPGAYEQYF
d_call: NA; v_call: TRBV4-1; j_call: TRBJ1-2; clone_size: many; cdr3_nt: TGCGCCAGCAGCCCTACCGGAGGGGAGGGAAGGATCCACACCTTC; cdr3_aa: CASSPTGGEGRIHTF
d_call: NA; v_call: TRBV18; j_call: TRBJ1-1; clone_size: many; cdr3_nt: TGTGCCAGCTCACCGACGGGGTTTGAAGCTTTCTTT; cdr3_aa: CASSPTGFEAFF
d_call: NA; v_call: TRBV11-2; j_call: TRBJ2-1; clone_size: many; cdr3_nt: TGTGCCAGCAGCAAGGACTTGAACAATGAGCAGTTCTTC; cdr3_aa: CASSKDLNNEQFF
d_call: TRBD1; v_call: TRBV9; j_call: TRBJ2-7; clone_size: NA; cdr3_nt: TGTGCCAGCAGCAAGGCCGGGACAGGGTCCTACGAGCAGTACTTC; cdr3_aa: CASSKAGTGSYEQYF
d_call: NA; v_call: TRBV30; j_call: TRBJ1-5; clone_size: many; cdr3_nt: TGTGCCTGGAACGGACAGAGCAATCAGCCCCAGCATTTT; cdr3_aa: CAWNGQSNQPQHF
d_call: TRBD1; v_call: TRBV19; j_call: TRBJ1-5; clone_size: many; cdr3_nt: TGTGCCAGTACCGACCGGACAGGGCGGAATCAGCCCCAGCATTTT; cdr3_aa: CASTDRTGRNQPQHF
d_call: NA; v_call: TRBV5-6; j_call: TRBJ2-7; clone_size: medium-sized; cdr3_nt: TGTGCCAGCAGCCCTAAGGGGCCCACCTACGAGCAGTACTTC; cdr3_aa: CASSPKGPTYEQYF
d_call: NA; v_call: TRBV6-5; j_call: TRBJ1-1; clone_size: many; cdr3_nt: TGTGCCAGCAGGGACAACATGAACACTGAAGCTTTCTTT; cdr3_aa: CASRDNMNTEAFF
d_call: TRBD2; v_call: TRBV11-2; j_call: TRBJ2-7; clone_size: many; cdr3_nt: TGTGCCAGCAGCTCGGGACTAGCGAGCGAGCAGTACTTC; cdr3_aa: CASSSGLASEQYF
d_call: TRBD1; v_call: TRBV19; j_call: TRBJ2-1; clone_size: many; cdr3_nt: TGTGCCAGTAGTTGGGCAGGGGGCGGCCACAATGAGCAGTTCTTC; cdr3_aa: CASSWAGGGHNEQFF
d_call: TRBD1; v_call: TRBV19; j_call: TRBJ2-5; clone_size: many; cdr3_nt: TGTGCCAGTAGTATGGGGACAGGGGGCTCCGGGGAGACCCAGTACTTC; cdr3_aa: CASSMGTGGSGETQYF
d_call: NA; v_call: TRBV14; j_call: TRBJ2-7; clone_size: few; cdr3_nt: TGTGCCAGCAGTTCCGGGACACGGCCGCATTACGAGCAGTACTTC; cdr3_aa: CASSSGTRPHYEQYF
d_call: TRBD2; v_call: TRBV19; j_call: TRBJ2-7; clone_size: medium-sized; cdr3_nt: TGTGCCAGTAGTAGGTTAGCGGGAGGGCCGAACGAGCAGTACTTC; cdr3_aa: CASSRLAGGPNEQYF
d_call: NA; v_call: TRBV7-2; j_call: TRBJ2-3; clone_size: many; cdr3_nt: TGTGCCAGCAGCTTAGGCGTGGGCACAGATACGCAGTATTTT; cdr3_aa: CASSLGVGTDTQYF
d_call: TRBD2; v_call: TRBV4-3; j_call: TRBJ2-1; clone_size: many; cdr3_nt: TGCGCCAGCAGCCAAGATCCGGGACTAGCGGCTGAGCAGTTCTTC; cdr3_aa: CASSQDPGLAAEQFF
d_call: NA; v_call: TRBV19; j_call: TRBJ1-5; clone_size: NA; cdr3_nt: TGTGCCAGTAGTGAGCCCTACCGCAATCAGCCCCAGCATTTT; cdr3_aa: CASSEPYRNQPQHF
d_call: NA; v_call: TRBV11-2; j_call: TRBJ2-3; clone_size: many; cdr3_nt: TGTGCCAGCAGCTCCGAGTTGCGGGGAGCCCCTAGCACAGATACGCAGTATTTT; cdr3_aa: CASSSELRGAPSTDTQYF
d_call: TRBD2; v_call: TRBV4-3; j_call: TRBJ2-7; clone_size: many; cdr3_nt: TGCGCCAGCAGCCAGTGGACTAGCGGGATCTACGAGCAGTACTTC; cdr3_aa: CASSQWTSGIYEQYF
d_call: NA; v_call: TRBV6-6; j_call: TRBJ1-2; clone_size: many; cdr3_nt: TGTGCCAGCAGTCCGGACAGCTATGGCTACACCTTC; cdr3_aa: CASSPDSYGYTF
d_call: NA; v_call: TRBV6-6; j_call: TRBJ2-7; clone_size: many; cdr3_nt: TGTGCCAGCAGTTACTCCTATAGGGGTGCCTACGAGCAGTACTTC; cdr3_aa: CASSYSYRGAYEQYF
d_call: TRBD2; v_call: TRBV28; j_call: TRBJ2-1; clone_size: NA; cdr3_nt: TGTGCCAGCAATAGGAGGCTACGGACTAGCGGGAGATTGAGGGTGTACAATGAGCAGCTCTTC; cdr3_aa: CASNRRLRTSGRLRVYNEQLF
d_call: NA; v_call: TRBV30; j_call: TRBJ2-7; clone_size: few; cdr3_nt: TGTGCCTGGAGTGTCGGACCGGGAGACTCCTACGAGCAGTACTTC; cdr3_aa: CAWSVGPGDSYEQYF
d_call: TRBD1; v_call: TRBV16; j_call: TRBJ2-7; clone_size: medium-sized; cdr3_nt: TGTGCCAGCAGCTTCTCCGGGACAGGGGGGTACGAGCAGTACTTC; cdr3_aa: CASSFSGTGGYEQYF
d_call: NA; v_call: TRBV5-5; j_call: TRBJ1-4; clone_size: many; cdr3_nt: TGTGCCAGCAGCTTCCCCGGGAGGGCAGGGGAACTGTTTTTT; cdr3_aa: CASSFPGRAGELFF
d_call: NA; v_call: TRBV7-9; j_call: TRBJ2-5; clone_size: NA; cdr3_nt: TGTGCCAGCAGCTTAGGTCTTGAGACCCAGTACTTC; cdr3_aa: CASSLGLETQYF
d_call: NA; v_call: TRBV9; j_call: TRBJ1-5; clone_size: many; cdr3_nt: TGTGCCAGCAGCGCCGCAGGGGCTCAGCCCCAGCATTTT; cdr3_aa: CASSAAGAQPQHF
d_call: NA; v_call: TRBV19; j_call: TRBJ2-7; clone_size: many; cdr3_nt: TGTGCCACCGGGGGTACTATAATTACCTACGAGCAGTACTTC; cdr3_aa: CATGGTIITYEQYF